This T cell receptor beta chain appears in the sequencing data of a study of cytomegalovirus exposure and HLA in healthy donors. Study-level results: Highest at DRB1 and lowest at HLA-C, TCR association rates differed among HLA loci in a later analysis. The authors reported that TCR beta sequences could predict HLA-A and HLA-B alleles. These predictions were accurate for most subjects in the first cohort.

13 Jbeta primers and 60 Vbeta primers were used for the PCR. TCRdb keeps only in-frame clones here, not all; method: immunoSEQ multiplex PCR. This repertoire shows 75,000 to 95,000 clones, about 88% found once; its top ten account for about 2%. On this clone itself: No antigen is known for it.

CDR3 length: 15 amino acids. Germline loops: CDR1 SGHRS, CDR2 YFSETQ. Trimming removed 2 bases from V and 5 bases from J; junction bases left unmatched: 4. Sequencing input: PBMCs. V gene TRBV5-1 combines with J gene TRBJ2-2; 9 bases fit TRBD2. The TCR was taken from a man between 18 and 35 years old in good health and CMV-seronegative. CDR3 nucleotide sequence: TGCGCCAGCAGCTTTTGGCTAGCGGGGACCGGGGAGCTGTTTTTT. This sequence encodes CASSFWLAGTGELFF. Together with reference TRBV5-1 and TRBJ2-2, the CDR3 gives the full variable domain: KAGVTQTPRYLIKTRGQQVTLSCSPISGHRSVSWYQQTPGQGLQFLFEYFSETQRNKGNFPGRFSGRQFSNSRSEMNVSTLELGDSALYLCASSFWLAGTGELFFGEGSRLTVL.